Listed below are T cell receptor beta chains from one sample, sequenced in a study of T cells in Graves' hyperthyroidism and ophthalmopathy. TCRdb ran MiXCR on the multiplex PCR reads and lists one entry per CDR3 protein. The sample holds about 380,000 distinct CDR3 sequences, roughly 18% seen once. Sequencing was performed on blood. The receptors here all came from a man between 18 and 29 years old with Graves' ophthalmopathy. The conserved cysteine and the conserved F or W are not part of the CDR3 here.

TRBJ2-7 TRBV5-1 ASSEVGSYEQY
TRBJ1-5 TRBV18 ASSRTEYVRPQH
TRBJ2-3 TRBV7-8 ASSQGLLGDTQY
TRBJ2-1 TRBV10-3 AISVGLAGDHEQF
TRBJ2-2 TRBV2 ASSWDPAGTGELF
TRBJ2-5 TRBV12-3/TRBV12-4 ASTRWGSGGGETQY
TRBJ2-4 TRBV7-2 ASSLGAASPIQY
TRBJ1-6 TRBV11-2 ASSLDGTLFSPLH
TRBJ1-5 TRBV18 ASSPGDGRVGQPQH
TRBJ2-5 TRBV2 ASSGAGGLWETQY
TRBJ2-3 TRBV28 ASLVPGQGTDTQY
TRBJ2-5 TRBV5-1 ASSRGLAAETQY
TRBJ1-6 TRBV3-1 ASGFSGKGGVAALH
TRBJ1-6 TRBV9 ASSVGEGQSSYNSPLH
TRBJ2-7 TRBV5-1 ASTGGTGGYEQY
TRBJ2-1 TRBV6-1 ASRDTVSYNEQF
TRBJ2-7 TRBV5-1 ASRFRDRGSYEQY
TRBJ2-5 TRBV4-1 ASSLSPGDVETQY
TRBJ1-4 TRBV5-1 ASSSWTPATNEKLF
TRBJ1-4 TRBV6-1 ASSESLFATNEKLF
TRBJ2-3 TRBV11-2 ASSLEGRGLILSTDTQY
TRBJ1-4 TRBV29-1 SGSKGATGEKLF
TRBJ2-6 TRBV11-2 ASSPWIREAGANVLT
TRBJ1-1 TRBV20-1 SARDLDRGSTEAF
TRBJ2-7 TRBV29-1 SVGVVHEQY
TRBJ2-3 TRBV20-1 SAVWAGTKEAYTQY
TRBJ1-1 TRBV6-1 ASSPGAGAEAF
TRBJ1-6 TRBV9 ASSAEQASPLH
TRBJ2-1 TRBV15 ATSPRGSRGGYNEQF
TRBJ2-5 TRBV12-3/TRBV12-4 ASSYRLAGEQTQY
TRBJ2-7 TRBV4-1 ASSHRQGSAYEQY
TRBJ2-3 TRBV6-1 ASSPRDTTDTQY
TRBJ2-7 TRBV6-1 ASTPGQGISYEQY
TRBJ2-5 TRBV20-1 SAPRRGGETQY
TRBJ2-4 TRBV7-8 ASSLALLWGLAKNIQY
TRBJ1-5 TRBV28 ASTMWGRGNQPQH
TRBJ1-2 TRBV29-1 SVEDRTGQYGYT
TRBJ2-2 TRBV12-3/TRBV12-4 ASSLTGGGGTGELF
TRBJ1-5 TRBV5-8 ASSMSGGRDQPQH
TRBJ2-5 TRBV6-5 ASSYSWGTQETQY
TRBJ2-7 TRBV5-1 ASSLALAATYEQY
TRBJ2-2 TRBV27 ASSLTTGELF
TRBJ2-7 TRBV20-1 SARDWTSSYEQY
TRBJ1-1 TRBV15 ATSRDGGGLGRMNTEAF
TRBJ2-7 TRBV7-3 ASSLVGPSPSGEQY